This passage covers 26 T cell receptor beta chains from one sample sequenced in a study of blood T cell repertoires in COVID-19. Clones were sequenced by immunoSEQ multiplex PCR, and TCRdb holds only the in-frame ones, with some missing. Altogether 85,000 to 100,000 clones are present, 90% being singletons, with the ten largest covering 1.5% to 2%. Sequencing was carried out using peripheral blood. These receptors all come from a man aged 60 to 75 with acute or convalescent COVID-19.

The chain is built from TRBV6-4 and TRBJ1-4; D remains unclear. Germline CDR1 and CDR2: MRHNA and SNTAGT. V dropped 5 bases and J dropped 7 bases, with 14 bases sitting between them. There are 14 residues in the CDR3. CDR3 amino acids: CASSLRGGGEKLFF. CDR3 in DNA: TGTGCCAGCAGTCTGCGGGGAGGAGGTGAAAAACTGTTTTTT.

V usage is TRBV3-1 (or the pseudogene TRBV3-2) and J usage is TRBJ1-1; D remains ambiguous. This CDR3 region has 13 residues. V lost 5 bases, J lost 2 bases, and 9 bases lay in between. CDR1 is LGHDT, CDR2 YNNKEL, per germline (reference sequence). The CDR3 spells CASSELGNTEAFF. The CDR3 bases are TGTGCCAGCAGCGAACTAGGTAACACTGAAGCTTTCTTT.

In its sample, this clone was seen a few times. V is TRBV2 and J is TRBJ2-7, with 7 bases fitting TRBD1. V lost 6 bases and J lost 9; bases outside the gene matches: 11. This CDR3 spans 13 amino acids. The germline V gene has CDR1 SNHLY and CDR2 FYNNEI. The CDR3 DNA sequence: TGTGCCAGCAGCCCGGGACAGCAGCGAGGGCAGTACTTC. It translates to CASSPGQQRGQYF.

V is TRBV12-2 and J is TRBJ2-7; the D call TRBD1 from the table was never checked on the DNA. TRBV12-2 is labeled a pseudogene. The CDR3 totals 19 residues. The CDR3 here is CASRPDRDRGRERPYEQYF. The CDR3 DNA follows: TGTGCAAGTCGCCCCGACCGGGACAGGGGCCGAGAGCGCCCCTACGAGCAGTACTTC.

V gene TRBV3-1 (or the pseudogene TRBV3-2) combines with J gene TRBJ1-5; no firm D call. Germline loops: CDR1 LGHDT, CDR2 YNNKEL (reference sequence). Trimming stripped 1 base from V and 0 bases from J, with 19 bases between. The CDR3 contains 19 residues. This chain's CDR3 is CASSQGPPQQANSNQPQHF. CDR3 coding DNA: TGTGCCAGCAGCCAAGGCCCCCCCCAGCAGGCGAATAGCAATCAGCCCCAGCATTTT.

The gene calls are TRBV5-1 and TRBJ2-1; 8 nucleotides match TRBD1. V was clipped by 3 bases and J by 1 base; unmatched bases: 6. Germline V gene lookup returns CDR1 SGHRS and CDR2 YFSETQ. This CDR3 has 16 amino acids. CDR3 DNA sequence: TGCGCCAGCAGCTCGACAGGGGATGGGTCCTACAATGAGCAGTTCTTC. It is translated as CASSSTGDGSYNEQFF.

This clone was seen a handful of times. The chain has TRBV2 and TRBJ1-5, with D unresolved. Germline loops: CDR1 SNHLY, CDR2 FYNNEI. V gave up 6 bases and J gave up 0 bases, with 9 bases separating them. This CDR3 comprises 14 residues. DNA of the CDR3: TGTGCCAGCAGCACAATGAATAGCAATCAGCCCCAGCATTTT. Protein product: CASSTMNSNQPQHF. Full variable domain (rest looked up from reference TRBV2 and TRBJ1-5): EPEVTQTPSHQVTQMGQEVILRCVPISNHLYFYWYRQILGQKVEFLVSFYNNEISEKSEIFDDQFSVERPDGSNFTLKIRSTKLEDSAMYFCASSTMNSNQPQHFGDGTRLSIL.

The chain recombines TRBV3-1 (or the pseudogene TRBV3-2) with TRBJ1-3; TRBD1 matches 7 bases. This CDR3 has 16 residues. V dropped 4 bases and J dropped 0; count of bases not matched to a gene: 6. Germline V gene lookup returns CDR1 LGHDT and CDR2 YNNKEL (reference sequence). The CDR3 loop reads CASSRDSSYSGNTIYF. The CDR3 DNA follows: TGTGCCAGCAGCCGGGACAGCTCCTACTCTGGAAACACCATATATTTT.

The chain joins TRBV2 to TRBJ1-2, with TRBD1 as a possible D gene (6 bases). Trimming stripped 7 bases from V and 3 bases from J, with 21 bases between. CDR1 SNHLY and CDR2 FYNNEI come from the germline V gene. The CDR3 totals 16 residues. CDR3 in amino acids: CASTGGGGPFDYGYTF. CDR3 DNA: TGTGCCAGCACCGGGGGCGGGGGCCCTTTTGACTATGGCTACACCTTC.

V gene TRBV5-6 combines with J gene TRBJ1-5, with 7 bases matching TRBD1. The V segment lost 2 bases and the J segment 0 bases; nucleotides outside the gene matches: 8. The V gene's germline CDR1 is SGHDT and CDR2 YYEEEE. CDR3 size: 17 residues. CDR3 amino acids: CASSFNRGSNSNQPQHF. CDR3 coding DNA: TGTGCCAGCAGCTTTAACAGGGGCTCTAATAGCAATCAGCCCCAGCATTTT. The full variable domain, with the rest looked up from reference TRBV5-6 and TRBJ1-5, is DAGVTQSPTHLIKTRGQQVTLRCSPKSGHDTVSWYQQALGQGPQFIFQYYEEEERQRGNFPDRFSGHQFPNYSSELNVNALLLGDSALYLCASSFNRGSNSNQPQHFGDGTRLSIL.

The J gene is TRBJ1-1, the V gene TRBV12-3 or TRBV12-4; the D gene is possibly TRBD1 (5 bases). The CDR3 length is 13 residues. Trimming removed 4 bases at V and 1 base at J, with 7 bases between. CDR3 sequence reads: CASSYTGNTEAFF. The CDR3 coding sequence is TGTGCCAGCAGTTATACAGGGAACACTGAAGCTTTCTTT.

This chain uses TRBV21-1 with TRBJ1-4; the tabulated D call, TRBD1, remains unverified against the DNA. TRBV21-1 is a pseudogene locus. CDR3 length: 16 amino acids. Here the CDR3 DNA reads TGTGCCAGCAGCAAAGCTGCCCAGGGGCTATATGAAAAACTGTTTTTT. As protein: CASSKAAQGLYEKLFF.

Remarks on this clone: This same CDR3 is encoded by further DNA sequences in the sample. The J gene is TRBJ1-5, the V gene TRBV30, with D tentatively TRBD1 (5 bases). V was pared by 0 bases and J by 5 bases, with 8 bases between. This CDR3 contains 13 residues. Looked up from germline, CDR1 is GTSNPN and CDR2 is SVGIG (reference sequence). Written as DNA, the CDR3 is TGTGCCTGGAGTGTCGGGGGAGATCAGCCCCAGCATTTT. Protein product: CAWSVGGDQPQHF.

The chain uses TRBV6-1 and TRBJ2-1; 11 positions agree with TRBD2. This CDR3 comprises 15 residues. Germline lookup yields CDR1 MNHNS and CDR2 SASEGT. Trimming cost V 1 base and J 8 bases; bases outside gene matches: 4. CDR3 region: CASSEGTSGSDEQFF. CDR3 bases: TGTGCCAGCAGTGAAGGGACTAGCGGGTCGGATGAGCAGTTCTTC.

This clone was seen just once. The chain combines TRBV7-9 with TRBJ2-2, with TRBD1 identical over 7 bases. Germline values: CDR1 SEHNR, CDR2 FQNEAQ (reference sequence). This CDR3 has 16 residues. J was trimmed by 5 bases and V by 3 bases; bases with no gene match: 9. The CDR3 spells CASSFRQGVGTGELFF. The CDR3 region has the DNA TGTGCCAGCAGCTTCCGACAGGGTGTTGGAACCGGGGAGCTGTTTTTT.

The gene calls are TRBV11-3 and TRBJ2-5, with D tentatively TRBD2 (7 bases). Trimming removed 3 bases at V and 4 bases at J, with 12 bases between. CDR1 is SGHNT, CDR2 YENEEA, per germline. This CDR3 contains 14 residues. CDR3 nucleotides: TGTGCCAGCAGCTTGGGGGGGCAGGGAGAGACCCAGTACTTC. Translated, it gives CASSLGGQGETQYF.

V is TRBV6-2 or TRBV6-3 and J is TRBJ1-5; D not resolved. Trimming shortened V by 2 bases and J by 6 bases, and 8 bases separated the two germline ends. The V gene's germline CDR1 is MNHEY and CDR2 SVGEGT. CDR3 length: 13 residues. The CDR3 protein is CASSYGGRQPQHF. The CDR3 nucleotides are TGTGCCAGCAGTTACGGAGGACGTCAGCCCCAGCATTTT.

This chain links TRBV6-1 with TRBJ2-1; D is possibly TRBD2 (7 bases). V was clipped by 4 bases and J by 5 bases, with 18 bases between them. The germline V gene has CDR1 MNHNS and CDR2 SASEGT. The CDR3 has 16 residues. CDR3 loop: CASSGTRGGPDNEQFF. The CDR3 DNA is TGTGCCAGCAGTGGAACGAGGGGGGGCCCGGACAATGAGCAGTTCTTC.

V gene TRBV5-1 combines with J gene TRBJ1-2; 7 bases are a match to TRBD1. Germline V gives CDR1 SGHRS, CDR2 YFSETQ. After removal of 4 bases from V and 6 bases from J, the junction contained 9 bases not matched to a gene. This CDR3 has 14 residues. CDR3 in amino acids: CASSRGGRGNGYTF. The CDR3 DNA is TGCGCCAGCAGCCGAGGGGGCCGGGGGAATGGCTACACCTTC.

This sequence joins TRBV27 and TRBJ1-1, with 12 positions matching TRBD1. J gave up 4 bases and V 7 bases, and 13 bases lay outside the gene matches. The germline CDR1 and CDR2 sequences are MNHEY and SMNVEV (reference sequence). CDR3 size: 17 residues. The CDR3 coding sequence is TGTGCCAGCAAAAGACCCGGGACAGGGGGCGCAGGCACTGAAGCTTTCTTT. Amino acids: CASKRPGTGGAGTEAFF.

CDR3 region: CASSSLQASNYGYTF. The CDR3 nucleotides are TGTGCCAGCAGCTCGTTACAGGCCAGTAACTATGGCTACACCTTC. The chain joins TRBV7-8 to TRBJ1-2, with D maybe TRBD1 (5 bases). Germline lookup yields CDR1 SGHVS and CDR2 FQNEAQ. Trimming stripped 4 bases from V and 1 base from J, with 13 bases between. The CDR3 is 15 residues long.

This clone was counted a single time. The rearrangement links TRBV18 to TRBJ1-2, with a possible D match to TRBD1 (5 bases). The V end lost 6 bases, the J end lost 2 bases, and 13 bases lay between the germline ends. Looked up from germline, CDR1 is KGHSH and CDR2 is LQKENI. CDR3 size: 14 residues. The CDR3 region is CASSPEEGNYGYTF. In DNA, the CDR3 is TGTGCCAGCTCCCCTGAGGAGGGGAACTATGGCTACACCTTC.

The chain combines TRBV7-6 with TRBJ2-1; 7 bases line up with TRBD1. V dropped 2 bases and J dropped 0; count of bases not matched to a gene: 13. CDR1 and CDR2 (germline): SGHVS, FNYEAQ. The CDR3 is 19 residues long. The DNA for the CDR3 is TGTGCCAGCAGCTTACGTCCACAGGGGCCCCAGAGCTCCTACAATGAGCAGTTCTTC. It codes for CASSLRPQGPQSSYNEQFF.

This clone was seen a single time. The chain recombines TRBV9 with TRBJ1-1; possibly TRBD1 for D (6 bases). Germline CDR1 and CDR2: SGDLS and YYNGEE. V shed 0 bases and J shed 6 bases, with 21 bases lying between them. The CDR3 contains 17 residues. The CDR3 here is CASSVATIRGGSAEAFF. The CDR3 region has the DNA TGTGCCAGCAGCGTAGCCACGATTCGGGGGGGCTCCGCTGAAGCTTTCTTT. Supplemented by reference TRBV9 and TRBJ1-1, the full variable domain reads DSGVTQTPKHLITATGQRVTLRCSPRSGDLSVYWYQQSLDQGLQFLIQYYNGEERAKGNILERFSAQQFPDLHSELNLSSLELGDSALYFCASSVATIRGGSAEAFFGQGTRLTVV.

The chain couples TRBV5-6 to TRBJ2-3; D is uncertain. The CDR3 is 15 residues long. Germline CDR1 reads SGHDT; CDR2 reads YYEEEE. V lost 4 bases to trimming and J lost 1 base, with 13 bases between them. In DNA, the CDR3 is TGTGCCAGCAGCCCTCAGTGGAGCCGCACAGATACGCAGTATTTT. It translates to CASSPQWSRTDTQYF. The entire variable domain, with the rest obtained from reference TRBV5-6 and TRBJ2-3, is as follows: DAGVTQSPTHLIKTRGQQVTLRCSPKSGHDTVSWYQQALGQGPQFIFQYYEEEERQRGNFPDRFSGHQFPNYSSELNVNALLLGDSALYLCASSPQWSRTDTQYFGPGTRLTVL.

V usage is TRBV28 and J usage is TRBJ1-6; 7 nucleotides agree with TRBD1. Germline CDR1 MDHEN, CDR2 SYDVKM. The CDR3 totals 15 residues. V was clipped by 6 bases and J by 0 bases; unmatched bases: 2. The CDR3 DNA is TGTGCCAGCAGGGGGACAGACTCCTATAATTCACCCCTCCACTTT. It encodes CASRGTDSYNSPLHF.